The T cell receptor beta chain described here comes from a study of CD8 T cells in ankylosing spondylitis. As the method for making TCR beta libraries, quantitative 5'-RACE with molecular barcodes was used. In TCRdb, the 5' RACE reads were re-called with MiXCR into one record per CDR3 protein. The sample lists 300,000 to 350,000 distinct CDR3 sequences, about a fifth occurring once. From germline, CDR1 is SGHTS and CDR2 YDEGEE. The CDR3 length is 13 residues. Trimming cost V 4 bases and J 10 bases; bases outside gene matches: 8. The sample comprised blood, either unsorted or a sorted T cell fraction (not recorded which). This sequence was found in a female donor with ankylosing spondylitis or in good health (not recorded which). The genes are TRBV5-8 and TRBJ1-1; 9 nucleotides align to TRBD1. The CDR3 nucleotides are TGTGCCAGCAGCAAAGGACAGGGGTTAACAGCTTTCTTT. It translates to CASSKGQGLTAFF. Based on the CDR3 plus reference TRBV5-8 and TRBJ1-1, the full variable domain is EAGVTQSPTHLIKTRGQQATLRCSPISGHTSVYWYQQALGLGLQFLLWYDEGEERNRGNFPPRFSGRQFPNYSSELNVNALELEDSALYLCASSKGQGLTAFFGQGTRLTVV.